The 6 T cell receptor beta chains in this list originate from one sample, sequenced in a study of blood T cell repertoires in COVID-19 (dated by TCRdb to about 2020). Library preparation used the immunoSEQ multiplex PCR assay. TCRdb limited this immuneACCESS table to in-frame rearrangements with V and J called. A share of clones is missing; checked studies link under half to unresolved V genes, and the rest is unexplained. This sample holds about 61,000 clones; around nine tenths were observed only once. The top ten clones comprise about a fifth of the sample. The sequencing sample was made of peripheral blood. The receptors derive from a woman in her forties or fifties with active or convalescent COVID-19.

The chain recombines TRBV5-1 with TRBJ1-4; possibly TRBD1 for D (6 bases). Trimming took off 7 bases at V and 0 bases at J, with 22 bases between the two ends. The length of the CDR3 is 18 residues. Germline V gene sequence: CDR1 SGHRS, CDR2 YFSETQ. CDR3 loop: CASARDPGDRATNEKLFF. The CDR3 region has the DNA TGCGCCAGCGCGCGAGACCCAGGGGATAGAGCAACTAATGAAAAACTGTTTTTT.

The chain joins TRBV19 to TRBJ1-1; 7 bases are shared with TRBD1. This CDR3 has 14 residues. Looked up from germline, CDR1 is LNHDA and CDR2 is SQIVND (reference sequence). The V and J ends lost 6 bases and 4 bases, in that order; junction bases with no gene match: 8. The CDR3 region has the DNA TGTGCCAGTAGCTTCTCACAGGGGACCACTGAAGCTTTCTTT. Its translation: CASSFSQGTTEAFF. The full variable domain, in which reference TRBV19 and TRBJ1-1 provide the parts outside the CDR3, is DGGITQSPKYLFRKEGQNVTLSCEQNLNHDAMYWYRQDPGQGLRLIYYSQIVNDFQKGDIAEGYSVSREKKESFPLTVTSAQKNPTAFYLCASSFSQGTTEAFFGQGTRLTVV.

The chain combines TRBV7-9 with TRBJ2-5, with D tentatively TRBD2 (5 bases). Trimming pared 5 bases from V and 5 bases from J, leaving 21 bases between. There are 16 residues in the CDR3. Looked up from germline, CDR1 is SEHNR and CDR2 is FQNEAQ (reference sequence). The CDR3 sequence: CASSHGRGALRETQYF. The CDR3 nucleotides read TGTGCCAGCAGCCACGGACGGGGAGCGCTGAGGGAGACCCAGTACTTC.

The chain has TRBV18 and TRBJ2-5; tentative D call: TRBD1 (5 bases). The CDR3 runs 15 residues. The germline V gene has CDR1 KGHSH and CDR2 LQKENI. The V gene lost 2 bases and the J gene lost 2 bases, with 12 bases spanning the gap. The CDR3 loop reads CASSPRQGLQETQYF. The CDR3 nucleotides are TGTGCCAGCTCACCAAGGCAGGGCCTTCAAGAGACCCAGTACTTC.

V is TRBV18 and J is TRBJ2-5; 8 nucleotides align to TRBD1. The germline CDR1 and CDR2 sequences are KGHSH and LQKENI. CDR3 length equals 15 residues. Unmatched junction bases numbered 3, after V lost 0 bases and J lost 3 bases. CDR3 nucleotides: TGTGCCAGCTCACCACCGGGACAGGCCAAAGAGACCCAGTACTTC. Its protein product is CASSPPGQAKETQYF.

V usage is TRBV12-3 or TRBV12-4 and J usage is TRBJ1-2, with a weak D call TRBD1 (6 bases). The CDR3 totals 12 residues. V gave up 3 bases and J gave up 8 bases, with 10 bases separating them. The CDR3 protein is CASSLGAGGYTF. CDR3 bases: TGTGCCAGCAGTTTGGGGGCTGGGGGCTACACCTTC.